This T cell receptor beta chain originates from a study of blood T cell dynamics during melanoma immunotherapy. Sample time point: pre-treatment baseline. There are 13 residues in the CDR3. Trimming took off 0 bases at V and 3 bases at J, with 7 bases between the two ends. Per the germline V gene, CDR1 is SGHNT and CDR2 is YYREEE (reference sequence). Each bulk PBMC sample had roughly 400 ng DNA loaded. TCRdb's copy holds only in-frame clones and misses some; the assay was immunoSEQ multiplex PCR. The data hold some 15,000 clones, with about 81% observed a single time. The clonotype originates from a human donor with melanoma. This chain uses TRBV5-4 with TRBJ2-7; D is unclear. The sequenced sample was blood, obtained from a patient treated with checkpoint blockade. The CDR3: CASSLAYGYEQYF. CDR3 nucleotide sequence: TGTGCCAGCAGCTTGGCGTACGGCTACGAGCAGTACTTC.